Shown below are 17 T cell receptor beta chains from a single sample sequenced in a study of shared clonotypes between healthy human individuals. Cells designated naive CD8 were CD45RO-negative and were positively selected for CCR7, with terminally differentiated effector memory CD45RA+ cells excluded. The method was immunoSEQ multiplex PCR; TCRdb's version includes in-frame clones alone and lacks a portion of them. The table includes roughly 1,800,000 clones, just under 95% detected once. Material for sequencing was naive CD8+ T cells sorted from blood. The receptors stem from a man aged 18 to 30 in good health.

This clone has only one observation. V and J are TRBV6-6 and TRBJ1-2; D is possibly TRBD1 (5 bases). Germline CDR1 MNHNY, CDR2 SVGAGI (reference sequence). The CDR3 has 14 residues. Trimming stripped 2 bases from V and 8 bases from J, with 15 bases between. In nucleotides, the CDR3 is TGTGCCAGCAGTTACAAAGACAGACAGAGGGGCTACACCTTC. Protein product: CASSYKDRQRGYTF.

The genes are TRBV10-3 and TRBJ1-6; D ambiguous. The germline CDR1 and CDR2 sequences are ENHRY and SYGVKD. The CDR3 length is 15 residues. V gave up 0 bases and J gave up 4 bases, with 7 bases separating them. The CDR3 here is CAISESIAYNSPLHF. The CDR3 bases are TGTGCCATCAGTGAGTCGATCGCGTATAATTCACCCCTCCACTTT.

The rearrangement links TRBV19 to TRBJ2-1; 8 bases are a match to TRBD1. CDR3 length: 16 amino acids. Per the germline V gene, CDR1 is LNHDA and CDR2 is SQIVND (reference sequence). V was pared by 2 bases and J by 0 bases, with 3 bases of the junction left unmatched. The DNA of the CDR3 is TGTGCCAGTAGTATACTCACAGGGGGCTCCTACAATGAGCAGTTCTTC. It codes for CASSILTGGSYNEQFF.

This chain links TRBV6-1 with TRBJ2-1; D call uncertain. Germline lookup yields CDR1 MNHNS and CDR2 SASEGT. Trimming took off 7 bases at V and 4 bases at J, with 8 bases between the two ends. This CDR3 has 12 residues. Here the CDR3 DNA reads TGTGCCAGCAAGACTTCTTACAATGAGCAGTTCTTC. This sequence encodes CASKTSYNEQFF.

V usage is TRBV6-5 and J usage is TRBJ2-7, with 7 nucleotides matching TRBD2. Germline V gene lookup returns CDR1 MNHEY and CDR2 SVGAGI. J gave up 3 bases and V 2 bases, and 4 bases lay outside the gene matches. This CDR3 region has 14 residues. CDR3 DNA sequence: TGTGCCAGCAGTTACGATGCGGGAGACTACGAGCAGTACTTC. This codes for CASSYDAGDYEQYF.

The chain uses TRBV19 and TRBJ2-2; D possibly corresponds to TRBD2 (6 bases). Germline V gene data show CDR1 as LNHDA and CDR2 as SQIVND (reference sequence). Trimming removed 3 bases from V and 7 bases from J, with 15 bases in between. This CDR3 has 15 residues. The CDR3 region is CASSMVGGNHGELFF. The CDR3 region has the DNA TGTGCCAGTAGTATGGTTGGGGGGAACCACGGGGAGCTGTTTTTT.

J is TRBJ2-2 and V is TRBV7-9, with D possibly called TRBD1 or TRBD2 (5 bases each). This CDR3 has 15 residues. V gave up 0 bases and J gave up 5 bases, with 10 bases separating them. In germline, CDR1 is SEHNR, CDR2 FQNEAQ (reference sequence). The CDR3 loop reads CASSLAGDETGELFF. CDR3 DNA: TGTGCCAGCAGCTTAGCCGGGGACGAAACCGGGGAGCTGTTTTTT.

The chain has TRBV9 and TRBJ2-5; 10 bases line up with TRBD2. The ends lost 1 base at V and 1 base at J; junction bases unmatched: 4. The CDR3 has 16 amino acids. From germline, CDR1 is SGDLS and CDR2 YYNGEE. DNA for the CDR3: TGTGCCAGCAGCGTACGAGCGGGGGGGATCCAAGAGACCCAGTACTTC. Translation gives CASSVRAGGIQETQYF.

The V and J genes are TRBV5-1 and TRBJ2-1; 8 positions match TRBD2. Germline V gene data show CDR1 as SGHRS and CDR2 as YFSETQ. This CDR3 comprises 18 residues. The V segment lost 0 bases and the J segment 0 bases; nucleotides outside the gene matches: 8. The CDR3 sequence is CASSLVPGLGSSYNEQFF. In DNA form, the CDR3 reads TGCGCCAGCAGCTTGGTCCCGGGACTAGGGAGCTCCTACAATGAGCAGTTCTTC.

The J gene is TRBJ2-7, the V gene TRBV7-2, with D hard to call. The V end lost 1 base, the J end lost 5 bases, and 24 bases lay between the germline ends. The CDR3 loop spans 18 amino acids. Germline CDR1 and CDR2: SGHTA and FQGNSA. The CDR3, as DNA: TGTGCCAGCAGCTTAGAACATTTTGATTTGGGAAGCGATGACGAGCAGTACTTC. Protein sequence: CASSLEHFDLGSDDEQYF.

The rearrangement links TRBV6-1 to TRBJ1-2; D not resolved. Trimming shortened V by 1 base and J by 6 bases, and 12 bases separated the two germline ends. The CDR3 contains 14 residues. The V gene's germline CDR1 is MNHNS and CDR2 SASEGT. This CDR3 reads CASSEEDPWDGYTF. CDR3 nucleotides: TGTGCCAGCAGTGAAGAAGACCCATGGGATGGCTACACCTTC.

The rearrangement joins TRBV30 to TRBJ2-7, with TRBD2 matching 8 bases. Germline CDR1 is GTSNPN and CDR2 is SVGIG (reference sequence). V lost 4 bases, J lost 3 bases, and 14 bases stayed unmatched. The CDR3 extends over 16 amino acids. In nucleotides, the CDR3 is TGTGCCTGGACTGCGCGTAGGAGCGGGGGCCTCTACGAGCAGTACTTC. Translating it yields CAWTARRSGGLYEQYF.

The CDR3 DNA follows: TGTGCCAGCAGTGTGTGGGCAGGGGCGGGCGGCTACACCTTC. Protein sequence: CASSVWAGAGGYTF. The J gene is TRBJ1-2, the V gene TRBV27; perhaps TRBD1 as D (6 bases). This CDR3 contains 14 residues. V gave up 5 bases and J gave up 8 bases, with 18 bases separating them. Per the germline V gene, CDR1 is MNHEY and CDR2 is SMNVEV (reference sequence).

The chain couples TRBV7-9 to TRBJ2-5, with 7 bases aligning to TRBD2. This CDR3 is built from 15 residues. The trim removed 4 bases at V and 4 bases at J, leaving 9 bases unmatched. Germline V CDR1 and CDR2: SEHNR, FQNEAQ (reference sequence). The CDR3 here is CASSSIGGGGETQYF. CDR3 sequence (DNA): TGTGCCAGCAGCTCGATTGGAGGCGGGGGAGAGACCCAGTACTTC. Drawing the rest from reference TRBV7-9 and TRBJ2-5, the complete variable domain is DTGVSQNPRHKITKRGQNVTFRCDPISEHNRLYWYRQTLGQGPEFLTYFQNEAQLEKSRLLSDRFSAERPKGSFSTLEIQRTEQGDSAMYLCASSSIGGGGETQYFGPGTRLLVL.

The V and J genes are TRBV5-6 and TRBJ2-5; 10 bases are shared with TRBD1. CDR1 SGHDT and CDR2 YYEEEE come from the germline V gene. J gave up 5 bases and V 0 bases, and 7 bases lay outside the gene matches. The CDR3 has 16 amino acids. The CDR3 region is CASSLGTGGIAETQYF. The CDR3 DNA reads as TGTGCCAGCAGCTTGGGGACAGGGGGGATAGCGGAGACCCAGTACTTC.

This clone was observed a single time. J is TRBJ2-1 and V is TRBV5-4, with D perhaps matching TRBD1 (5 bases). The CDR3 extends over 12 amino acids. Trimming shortened V by 4 bases and J by 5 bases, and 7 bases separated the two germline ends. The germline V gene has CDR1 SGHNT and CDR2 YYREEE (reference sequence). CDR3 DNA sequence: TGTGCCAGCAGCAGGGGCGACAATGAGCAGTTCTTC. This sequence encodes CASSRGDNEQFF.

This clone was detected only once. The chain recombines TRBV28 with TRBJ2-2; D perhaps matches TRBD1 (5 bases). From germline, CDR1 is MDHEN and CDR2 SYDVKM. V was shortened by 5 bases and J by 5 bases, with 15 bases between the two germline ends. The CDR3 runs to 15 residues. This chain's CDR3 is CASSLGAGWTGELFF. CDR3 DNA: TGTGCCAGCAGTCTAGGGGCAGGGTGGACCGGGGAGCTGTTTTTT. Full variable domain (remainder filled in from reference TRBV28 and TRBJ2-2): DVKVTQSSRYLVKRTGEKVFLECVQDMDHENMFWYRQDPGLGLRLIYFSYDVKMKEKGDIPEGYSVSREKKERFSLILESASTNQTSMYLCASSLGAGWTGELFFGEGSRLTVL.